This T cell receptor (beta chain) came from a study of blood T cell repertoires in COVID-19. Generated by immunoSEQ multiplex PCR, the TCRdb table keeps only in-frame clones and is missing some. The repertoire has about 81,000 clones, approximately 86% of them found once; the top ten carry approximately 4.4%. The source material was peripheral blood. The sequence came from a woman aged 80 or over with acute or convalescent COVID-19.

In DNA, the CDR3 is TGCGCCAGCAGCCGGAACCAGGGGGCCTACAATGAGCAGTTCTTC. Amino acids: CASSRNQGAYNEQFF. J is TRBJ2-1 and V is TRBV5-1, with 7 bases lining up with TRBD1. This CDR3 comprises 15 residues. J was trimmed by 2 bases and V by 4 bases; bases with no gene match: 6. Per germline, CDR1 SGHRS and CDR2 YFSETQ.